This T cell receptor beta chain originates from a study of T cell responses to AZD1222 COVID-19 vaccine. Overall study results and limits: Baseline seropositivity occurred in only 5 to 7 AZD1222 recipients. All repertoire sampling was performed exclusively after the peak T cell response. The reported proportion of spike-specific TCRs targeting unmutated variant regions was nearly half.

This CDR3 contains 14 residues. The germline gives CDR1 SGHDN, CDR2 FVKESK. V dropped 4 bases and J dropped 5 bases, with 15 bases sitting between them. For this clone: Antigen unknown.

Method: immunoSEQ multiplex PCR; TCRdb's copy keeps in-frame clones and lacks some. The table has approximately 92,000 clones, roughly nine tenths seen once. Sample: peripheral blood, taken on day 0 of AZD1222 vaccination. This clonotype was obtained from an adult in good health. The V gene is TRBV14, the J gene TRBJ2-7; no clear D. In DNA, the CDR3 is TGTGCCAGCAGCCTTACCCGGGCTAGGGACGAGCAGTACTTC. Residues: CASSLTRARDEQYF.